Presented here are 9 T cell receptor beta chains from one specimen sequenced in a study of graft-versus-host responses after intestinal transplantation. Generated by immunoSEQ multiplex PCR, the TCRdb table keeps only in-frame clones and is missing some. The sample records over 70,000 clones, approximately 94% being singletons. Their target antigens are unknown. Sequences were derived from unstimulated CD8+ T cells sorted from spleen or lymph node cells, sampled before intestinal transplant. The receptors were sampled from a human donor who received an intestinal transplant.

The chain combines TRBV27 with TRBJ2-1; 11 bases agree with TRBD2. Germline CDR1 reads MNHEY; CDR2 reads SMNVEV (reference sequence). Unmatched junction bases numbered 2, after V lost 5 bases and J lost 2 bases. The CDR3 is 15 amino acids. The CDR3 bases are TGTGCCAGCAGTCTAGCGGGAGGTCCCTACAATGAGCAGTTCTTC. Amino acids: CASSLAGGPYNEQFF.

This chain joins TRBV7-4 and TRBJ1-1, with 11 bases that match TRBD1. CDR1 is SGHVT and CDR2 is SQSDAQ in the germline V gene. J was trimmed by 4 bases and V by 8 bases; bases with no gene match: 3. This CDR3 has 13 amino acids. The CDR3 nucleotides read TGTGCCAGCCCCGGGACAGGGGGCACTGAAGCTTTCTTT. Translation gives CASPGTGGTEAFF.

This chain connects TRBV15 to TRBJ1-5, with no clear D. CDR1 and CDR2 (germline): LNHNV, YYDKDF (reference sequence). V lost 1 base to trimming and J lost 3 bases, with 4 bases between them. The CDR3 totals 13 residues. The CDR3 region is CATSRGPNQPQHF. The DNA for the CDR3 is TGTGCCACCAGCAGAGGCCCCAATCAGCCCCAGCATTTT.

This clone was seen just once. The V call is TRBV21-1, the J call TRBJ2-1. TRBV21-1 is a documented pseudogene. This CDR3 is 15 amino acids long. CDR3: CASSKGHRDPQTRFF. The CDR3, as DNA: TGTGCCAGCAGCAAAGGGCACCGGGACCCCCAGACGCGGTTCTTC.

This chain joins TRBV27 and TRBJ1-1; tentative D call: TRBD1 (5 bases). The V gene lost 0 bases and the J gene lost 6 bases, with 8 bases spanning the gap. The V gene's germline CDR1 is MNHEY and CDR2 SMNVEV (reference sequence). This CDR3 spans 13 amino acids. CDR3 sequence reads: CASSLSGQPEAFF. CDR3 nucleotide sequence: TGTGCCAGCAGTTTATCGGGGCAGCCTGAAGCTTTCTTT.

The rearrangement uses TRBV5-1 and TRBJ2-3; 11 nucleotides align to TRBD1. The CDR3 loop spans 18 amino acids. V lost 0 bases to trimming and J lost 3 bases; unmatched junction nucleotides: 9. From germline, CDR1 is SGHRS and CDR2 YFSETQ. The CDR3 protein is CASSLDGQGAVGTDTQYF. CDR3 bases: TGCGCCAGCAGCTTGGACGGACAGGGGGCCGTGGGAACAGATACGCAGTATTTT.

The V and J genes are TRBV6-1 and TRBJ1-1, with TRBD1 matching 8 bases. J lost 6 bases, V lost 3 bases, and 6 bases had no gene match. The CDR3 sequence is 14 residues long. Germline CDR1 and CDR2: MNHNS and SASEGT. Written as DNA, the CDR3 is TGTGCCAGCAGTGACGGACAGGGTGTCGCTGAAGCTTTCTTT. This sequence encodes CASSDGQGVAEAFF.

About this clone itself: The identical CDR3 is also encoded by other nucleotide sequences in the sample. This rearrangement joins TRBV27 to TRBJ1-1; tentative D call: TRBD1 (5 bases). The V end lost 3 bases, the J end lost 1 base, and 6 bases lay between the germline ends. This CDR3 has 13 amino acids. CDR1 is MNHEY, CDR2 SMNVEV, per germline (reference sequence). In DNA, the CDR3 is TGTGCCAGCAGTTTGGGGGGGAACACTGAAGCTTTCTTT. Its protein product is CASSLGGNTEAFF.

This clone is a singleton in its sample. This rearrangement joins TRBV27 to TRBJ2-7; D is unresolved. Looked up from germline, CDR1 is MNHEY and CDR2 is SMNVEV (reference sequence). The V end lost 4 bases, the J end lost 0 bases, and 10 bases lay between the germline ends. CDR3 length: 14 amino acids. The CDR3: CASSSRLSSYEQYF. CDR3 DNA sequence: TGTGCCAGCAGTTCCAGGTTAAGCTCCTACGAGCAGTACTTC.